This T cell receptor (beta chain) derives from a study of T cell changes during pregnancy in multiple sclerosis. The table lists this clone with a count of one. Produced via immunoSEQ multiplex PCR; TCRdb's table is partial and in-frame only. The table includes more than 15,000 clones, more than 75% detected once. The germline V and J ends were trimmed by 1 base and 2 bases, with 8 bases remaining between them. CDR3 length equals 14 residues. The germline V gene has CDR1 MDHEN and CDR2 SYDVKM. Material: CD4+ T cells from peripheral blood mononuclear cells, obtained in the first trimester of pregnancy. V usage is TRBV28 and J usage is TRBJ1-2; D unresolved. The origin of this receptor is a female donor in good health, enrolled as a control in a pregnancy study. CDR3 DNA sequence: TGTGCCAGCAGTTTATCAGTAACGAACTATGGCTACACCTTC. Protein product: CASSLSVTNYGYTF.